This TCR beta chain is from a study of blood T cell repertoires in COVID-19. Looked up from germline, CDR1 is MNHEY and CDR2 is SVGEGT. The CDR3 contains 16 residues. V lost 2 bases, J lost 5 bases, and 7 bases stayed unmatched. Participants came from fewer than 25 US areas, aged about 18 to 100 years. As processed by the authors: Reference gene primer amplification yielded estimated nucleated cell counts. Measured with immunoSEQ multiplex PCR; TCRdb has only the in-frame clones, and not every one. D and trimming come from the DNA, and the V and J calls and clone size come from that table. This table has around 200,000 clones, less than 90% appearing once.

Sample: PBMCs or T cells enriched from blood (not recorded which). The TCR sequence derives from a woman in her twenties or thirties who had recovered from COVID-19. The chain links TRBV6-2 or TRBV6-3 to TRBJ2-5, with 11 bases fitting TRBD2. CDR3 DNA sequence: TGTGCCAGCAGTTACAACCGACTAGCGGGGCTGGAGACCCAGTACTTC. Translated: CASSYNRLAGLETQYF.